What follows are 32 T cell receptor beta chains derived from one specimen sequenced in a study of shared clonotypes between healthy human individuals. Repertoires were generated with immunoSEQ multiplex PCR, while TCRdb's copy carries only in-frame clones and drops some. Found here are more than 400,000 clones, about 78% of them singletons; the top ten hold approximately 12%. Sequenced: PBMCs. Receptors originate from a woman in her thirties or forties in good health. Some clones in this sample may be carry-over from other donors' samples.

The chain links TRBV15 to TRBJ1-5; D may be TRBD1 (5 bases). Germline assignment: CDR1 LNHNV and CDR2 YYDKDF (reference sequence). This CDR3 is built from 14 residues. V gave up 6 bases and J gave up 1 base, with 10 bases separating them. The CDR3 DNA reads TGTGCCACCAGTGACGGGGGGAGCAATCAGCCCCAGCATTTT. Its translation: CATSDGGSNQPQHF. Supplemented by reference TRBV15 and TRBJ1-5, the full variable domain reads DAMVIQNPRYQVTQFGKPVTLSCSQTLNHNVMYWYQQKSSQAPKLLFHYYDKDFNNEADTPDNFQSRRPNTSFCFLDIRSPGLGDTAMYLCATSDGGSNQPQHFGDGTRLSIL.

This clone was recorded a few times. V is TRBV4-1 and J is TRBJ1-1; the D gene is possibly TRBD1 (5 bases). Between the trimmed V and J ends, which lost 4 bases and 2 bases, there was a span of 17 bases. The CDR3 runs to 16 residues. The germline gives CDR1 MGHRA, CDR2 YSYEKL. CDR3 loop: CASSRGPGTANTEAFF. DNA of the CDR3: TGCGCCAGCAGCCGGGGACCCGGGACGGCAAACACTGAAGCTTTCTTT.

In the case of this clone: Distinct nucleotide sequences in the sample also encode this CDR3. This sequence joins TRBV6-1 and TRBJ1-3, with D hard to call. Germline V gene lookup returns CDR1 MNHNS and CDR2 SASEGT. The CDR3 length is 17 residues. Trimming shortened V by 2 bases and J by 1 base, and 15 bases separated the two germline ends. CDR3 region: CASSETFLGHSGNTIYF. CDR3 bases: TGTGCCAGCAGTGAAACCTTTTTGGGCCATTCTGGAAACACCATATATTTT.

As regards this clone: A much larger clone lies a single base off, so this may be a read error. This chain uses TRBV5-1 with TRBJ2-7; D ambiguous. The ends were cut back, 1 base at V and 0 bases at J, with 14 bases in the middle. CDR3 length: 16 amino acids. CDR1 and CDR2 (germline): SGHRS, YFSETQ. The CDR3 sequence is CASSLSGIAGSYEQYF. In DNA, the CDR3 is TGCGCCAGCAGCTTGAGTGGGATCGCCGGCTCCTACGAGCAGTACTTC.

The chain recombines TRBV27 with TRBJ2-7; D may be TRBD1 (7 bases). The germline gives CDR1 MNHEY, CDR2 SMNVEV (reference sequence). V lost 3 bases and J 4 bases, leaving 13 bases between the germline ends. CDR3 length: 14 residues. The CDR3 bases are TGTGCCAGCAGTTTCTGGACAGGAGGGTACGAGCAGTACTTC. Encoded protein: CASSFWTGGYEQYF.

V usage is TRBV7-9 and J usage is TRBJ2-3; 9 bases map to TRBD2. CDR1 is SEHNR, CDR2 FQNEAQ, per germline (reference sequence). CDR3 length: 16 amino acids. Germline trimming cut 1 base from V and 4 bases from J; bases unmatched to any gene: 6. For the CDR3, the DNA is TGTGCCAGCAGCTTAGATTGGCTAGCGGGACCAGATACGCAGTATTTT. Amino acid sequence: CASSLDWLAGPDTQYF. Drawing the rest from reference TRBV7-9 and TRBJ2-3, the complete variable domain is DTGVSQNPRHKITKRGQNVTFRCDPISEHNRLYWYRQTLGQGPEFLTYFQNEAQLEKSRLLSDRFSAERPKGSFSTLEIQRTEQGDSAMYLCASSLDWLAGPDTQYFGPGTRLTVL.

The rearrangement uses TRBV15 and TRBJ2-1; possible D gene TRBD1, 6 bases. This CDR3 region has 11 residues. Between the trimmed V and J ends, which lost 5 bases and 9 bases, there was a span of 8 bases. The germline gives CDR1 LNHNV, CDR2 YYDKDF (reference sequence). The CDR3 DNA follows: TGTGCCACCAGCCGCAGGGGTGAGCAGTTCTTC. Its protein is CATSRRGEQFF.

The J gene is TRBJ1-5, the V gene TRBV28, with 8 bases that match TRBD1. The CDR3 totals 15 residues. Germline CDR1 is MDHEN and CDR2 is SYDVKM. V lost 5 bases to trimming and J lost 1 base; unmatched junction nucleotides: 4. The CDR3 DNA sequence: TGTGCCAGCAGTCCACGGACAGGGAGCAATCAGCCCCAGCATTTT. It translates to CASSPRTGSNQPQHF.

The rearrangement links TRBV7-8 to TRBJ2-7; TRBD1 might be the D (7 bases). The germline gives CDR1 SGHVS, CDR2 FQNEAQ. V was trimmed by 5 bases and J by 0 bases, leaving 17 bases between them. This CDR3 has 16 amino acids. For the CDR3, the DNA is TGTGCCAGCAGCAGCTCCAGGGGGACTTACTCCTACGAGCAGTACTTC. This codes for CASSSSRGTYSYEQYF.

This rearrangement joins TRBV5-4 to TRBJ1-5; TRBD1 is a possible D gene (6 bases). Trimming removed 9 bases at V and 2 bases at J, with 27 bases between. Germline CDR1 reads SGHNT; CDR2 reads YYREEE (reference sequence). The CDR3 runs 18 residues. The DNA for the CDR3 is TGTGCCACCTCCCCCCGACCGGGACAAATTATAGGCAATCAGCCCCAGCATTTT. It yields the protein CATSPRPGQIIGNQPQHF.

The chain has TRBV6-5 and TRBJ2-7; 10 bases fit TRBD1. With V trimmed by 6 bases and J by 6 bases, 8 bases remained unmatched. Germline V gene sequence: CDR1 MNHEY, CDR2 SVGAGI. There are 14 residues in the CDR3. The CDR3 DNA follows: TGTGCCAGCAGGCCAGGGACAGGGGACTCCGAGCAGTACTTC. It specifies CASRPGTGDSEQYF.

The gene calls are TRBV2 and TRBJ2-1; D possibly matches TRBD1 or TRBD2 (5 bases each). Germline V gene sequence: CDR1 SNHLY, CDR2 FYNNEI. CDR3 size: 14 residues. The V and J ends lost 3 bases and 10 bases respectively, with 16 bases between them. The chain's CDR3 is CASSDPGPPYEQFF. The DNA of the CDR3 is TGTGCCAGCAGTGACCCGGGACCGCCGTACGAGCAGTTCTTC.

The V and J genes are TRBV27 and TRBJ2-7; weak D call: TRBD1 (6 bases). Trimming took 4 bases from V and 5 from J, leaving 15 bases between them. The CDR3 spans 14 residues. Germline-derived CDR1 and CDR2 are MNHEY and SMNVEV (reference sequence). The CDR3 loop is CASSYGLGAHEQYF. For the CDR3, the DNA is TGTGCCAGCAGTTATGGCCTGGGGGCTCACGAGCAGTACTTC.

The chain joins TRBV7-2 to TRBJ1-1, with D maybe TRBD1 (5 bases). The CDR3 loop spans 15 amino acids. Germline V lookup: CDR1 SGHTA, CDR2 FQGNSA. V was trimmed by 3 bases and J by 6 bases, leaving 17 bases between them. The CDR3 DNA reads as TGTGCCAGCAGCTTGGGGGGATCCGCGGTCTCTGAAGCTTTCTTT. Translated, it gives CASSLGGSAVSEAFF.

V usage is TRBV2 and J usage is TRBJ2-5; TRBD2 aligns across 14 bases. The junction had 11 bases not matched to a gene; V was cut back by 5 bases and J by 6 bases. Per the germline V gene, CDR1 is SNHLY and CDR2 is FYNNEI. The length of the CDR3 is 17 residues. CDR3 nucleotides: TGTGCCAGCAGTACCCCGGGACTAGCGGGAGCGAGGAAGACCCAGTACTTC. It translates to CASSTPGLAGARKTQYF.

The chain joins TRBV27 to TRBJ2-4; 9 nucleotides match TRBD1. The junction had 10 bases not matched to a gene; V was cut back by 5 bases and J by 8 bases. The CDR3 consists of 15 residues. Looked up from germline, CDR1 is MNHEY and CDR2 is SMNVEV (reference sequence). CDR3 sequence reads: CASSVNPGQGDIQYF. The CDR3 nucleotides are TGTGCCAGCAGTGTGAACCCGGGACAGGGTGACATTCAGTACTTC.

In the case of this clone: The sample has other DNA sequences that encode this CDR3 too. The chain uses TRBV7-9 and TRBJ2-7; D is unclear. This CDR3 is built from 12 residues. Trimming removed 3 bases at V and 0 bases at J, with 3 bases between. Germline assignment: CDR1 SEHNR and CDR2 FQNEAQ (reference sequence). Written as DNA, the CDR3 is TGTGCCAGCAGCTTCAGCTCCTACGAGCAGTACTTC. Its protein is CASSFSSYEQYF.

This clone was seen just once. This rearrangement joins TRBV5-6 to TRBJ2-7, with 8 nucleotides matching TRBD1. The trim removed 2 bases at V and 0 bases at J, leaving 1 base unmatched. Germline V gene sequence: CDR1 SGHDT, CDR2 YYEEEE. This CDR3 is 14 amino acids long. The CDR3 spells CASSFTGGSYEQYF. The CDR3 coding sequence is TGTGCCAGCAGCTTTACAGGGGGCTCCTACGAGCAGTACTTC. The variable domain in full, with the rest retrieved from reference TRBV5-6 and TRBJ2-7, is DAGVTQSPTHLIKTRGQQVTLRCSPKSGHDTVSWYQQALGQGPQFIFQYYEEEERQRGNFPDRFSGHQFPNYSSELNVNALLLGDSALYLCASSFTGGSYEQYFGPGTRLTVT.

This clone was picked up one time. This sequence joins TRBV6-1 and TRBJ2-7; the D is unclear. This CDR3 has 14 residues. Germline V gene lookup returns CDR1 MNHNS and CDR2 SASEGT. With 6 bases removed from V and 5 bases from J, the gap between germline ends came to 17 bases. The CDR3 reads CASSPGPPPNEQYF. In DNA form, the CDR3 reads TGTGCCAGCAGCCCAGGTCCTCCCCCCAACGAGCAGTACTTC.

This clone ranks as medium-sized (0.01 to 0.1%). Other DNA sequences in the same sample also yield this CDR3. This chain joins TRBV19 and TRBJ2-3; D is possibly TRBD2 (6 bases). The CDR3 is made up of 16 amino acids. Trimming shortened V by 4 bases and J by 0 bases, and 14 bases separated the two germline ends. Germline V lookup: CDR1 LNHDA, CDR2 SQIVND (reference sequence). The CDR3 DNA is TGTGCCAGTAGTAGGGCCCTAGCGTCAAGCACAGATACGCAGTATTTT. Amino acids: CASSRALASSTDTQYF.

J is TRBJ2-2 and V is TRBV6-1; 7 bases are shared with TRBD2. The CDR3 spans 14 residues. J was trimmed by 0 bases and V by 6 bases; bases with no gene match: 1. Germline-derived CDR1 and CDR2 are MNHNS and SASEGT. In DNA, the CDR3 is TGTGCCAGCAGAGCGGGACCGAACACCGGGGAGCTGTTTTTT. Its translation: CASRAGPNTGELFF.

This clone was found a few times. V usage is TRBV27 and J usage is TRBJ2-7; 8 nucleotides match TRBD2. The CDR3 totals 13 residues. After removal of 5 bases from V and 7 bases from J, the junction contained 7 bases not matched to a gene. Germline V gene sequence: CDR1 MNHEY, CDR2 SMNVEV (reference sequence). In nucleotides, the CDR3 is TGTGCCAGCAGTCTACGGACTAGCCGGGAGCAGTACTTC. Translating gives CASSLRTSREQYF.

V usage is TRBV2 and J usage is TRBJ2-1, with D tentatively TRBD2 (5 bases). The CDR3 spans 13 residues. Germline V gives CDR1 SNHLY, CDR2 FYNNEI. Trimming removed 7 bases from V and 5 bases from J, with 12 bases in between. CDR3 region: CASTQDFNNEQFF. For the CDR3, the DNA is TGTGCCAGCACGCAGGACTTTAACAATGAGCAGTTCTTC.

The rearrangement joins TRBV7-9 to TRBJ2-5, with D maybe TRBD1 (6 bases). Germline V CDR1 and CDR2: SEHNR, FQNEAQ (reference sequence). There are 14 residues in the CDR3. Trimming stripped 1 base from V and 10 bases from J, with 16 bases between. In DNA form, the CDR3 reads TGTGCCAGCAGCTTAGGCCGGACAGAATCGGGCCAGTACTTC. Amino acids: CASSLGRTESGQYF.

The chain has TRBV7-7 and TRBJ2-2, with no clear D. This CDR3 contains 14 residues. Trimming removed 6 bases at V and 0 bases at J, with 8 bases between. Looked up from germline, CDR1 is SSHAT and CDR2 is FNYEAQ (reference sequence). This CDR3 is CASSRAPNTGELFF. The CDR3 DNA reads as TGTGCCAGCAGTAGAGCGCCGAACACCGGGGAGCTGTTTTTT.

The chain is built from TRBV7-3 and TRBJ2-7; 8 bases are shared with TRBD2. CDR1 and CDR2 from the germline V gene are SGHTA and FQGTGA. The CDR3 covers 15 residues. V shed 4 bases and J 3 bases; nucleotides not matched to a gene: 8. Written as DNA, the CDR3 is TGTGCCAGCAGCTACAATAGACTAGCGCACTACGAGCAGTACTTC. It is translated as CASSYNRLAHYEQYF.

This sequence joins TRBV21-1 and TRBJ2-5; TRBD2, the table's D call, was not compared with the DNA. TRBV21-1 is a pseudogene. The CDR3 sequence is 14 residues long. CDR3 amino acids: CASIPPRMAETQYF. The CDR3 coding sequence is TGTGCCAGCATCCCCCCGAGGATGGCAGAGACCCAGTACTTC.

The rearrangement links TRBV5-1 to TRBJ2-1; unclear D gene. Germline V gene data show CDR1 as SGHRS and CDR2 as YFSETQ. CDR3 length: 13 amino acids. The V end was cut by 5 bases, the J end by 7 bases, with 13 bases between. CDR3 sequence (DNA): TGCGCCAGCAGAGAAACCCCGGCTAATGAGCAGTTCTTC. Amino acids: CASRETPANEQFF.

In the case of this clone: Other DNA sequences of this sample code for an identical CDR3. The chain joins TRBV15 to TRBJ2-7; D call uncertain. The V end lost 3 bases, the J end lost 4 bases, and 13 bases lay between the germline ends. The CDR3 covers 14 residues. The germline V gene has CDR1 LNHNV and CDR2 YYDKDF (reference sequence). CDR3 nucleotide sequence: TGTGCCACCAGCAGGGATGGGGTGGTTTACGAGCAGTACTTC. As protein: CATSRDGVVYEQYF.

The CDR3 reads CASSLSDSSNQPQHF. CDR3 coding DNA: TGCGCCAGCAGCTTGTCCGACAGTAGCAATCAGCCCCAGCATTTT. The chain carries TRBV5-1 and TRBJ1-5; a weak D match, TRBD1 (5 bases). V was shortened by 1 base and J by 0 bases, with 8 bases between the two germline ends. This CDR3 spans 15 amino acids. CDR1 is SGHRS, CDR2 YFSETQ, per germline.

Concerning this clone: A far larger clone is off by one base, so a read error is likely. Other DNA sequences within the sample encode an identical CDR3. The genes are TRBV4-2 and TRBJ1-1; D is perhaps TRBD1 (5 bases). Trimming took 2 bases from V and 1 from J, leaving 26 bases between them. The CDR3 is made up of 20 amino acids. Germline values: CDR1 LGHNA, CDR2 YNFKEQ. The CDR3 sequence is CASSQLGRGGSNPQNTEAFF. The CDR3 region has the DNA TGTGCCAGCAGCCAACTCGGGAGGGGCGGCTCAAACCCCCAGAACACTGAAGCTTTCTTT.

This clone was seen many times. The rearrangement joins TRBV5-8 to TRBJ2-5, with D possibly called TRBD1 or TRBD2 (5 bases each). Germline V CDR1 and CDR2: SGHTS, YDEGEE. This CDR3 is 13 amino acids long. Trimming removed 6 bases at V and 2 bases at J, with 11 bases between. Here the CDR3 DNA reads TGTGCCAGCAACCTCGGGGCTCAAGAGACCCAGTACTTC. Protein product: CASNLGAQETQYF.